The 8 T cell receptor beta chains presented below share a single source sample, sequenced in a study of metastatic and nonmetastatic thyroid tumors. TCRdb recomputed clones from the PCR reads via MiXCR. The sample contains about 93,000 clones, 10% to 15% of which appear only once. Patients were all untreated before their thyroid surgery. The material sequenced was blood. All receptors derive from a female donor with papillary thyroid cancer or a benign thyroid nodule (not recorded which). Some clones in this sample may be carry-over from other donors' samples.

The sample holds many counts of this clone. The chain employs TRBV9 and TRBJ2-7, with D possibly being TRBD1 or TRBD2 (5 bases each). V lost 3 bases, J lost 4 bases, and 8 bases lay in between. The CDR3 covers 12 residues. The germline V gene has CDR1 SGDLS and CDR2 YYNGEE. This CDR3 reads CASSGDGYEQYF. CDR3 sequence (DNA): TGTGCCAGCAGCGGGGACGGTTACGAGCAGTACTTC.

This clone occurred many times. V gene TRBV11-3 combines with J gene TRBJ2-1; TRBD2 matches 11 bases. This CDR3 spans 16 amino acids. Germline CDR1 reads SGHNT; CDR2 reads YENEEA. Trimming at V came to 1 base and at J to 4 bases, leaving 3 bases not matched to a gene. CDR3 sequence reads: CASSLGGLAAYNEQFF. CDR3 DNA: TGTGCCAGCAGCTTAGGGGGACTAGCGGCTTACAATGAGCAGTTCTTC.

This clone appeared many times. The DNA for the CDR3 is TGTGCTTCCTCCCCGGGCCAGGTAACCTACGAGCAGTACTTC. Its translation is CASSPGQVTYEQYF. This sequence joins TRBV19 and TRBJ2-7; D gene unclear. The CDR3 sequence is 14 residues long. CDR1 and CDR2 from the germline V gene are LNHDA and SQIVND (reference sequence). The full variable domain, with the rest looked up from reference TRBV19 and TRBJ2-7, is DGGITQSPKYLFRKEGQNVTLSCEQNLNHDAMYWYRQDPGQGLRLIYYSQIVNDFQKGDIAEGYSVSREKKESFPLTVTSAQKNPTAFYLCASSPGQVTYEQYFGPGTRLTVT.

This clone was detected many times. This rearrangement joins TRBV12-3 or TRBV12-4 to TRBJ2-3, with unresolved D. V lost 0 bases to trimming and J lost 5 bases, with 12 bases between them. CDR3 length: 15 amino acids. The CDR3 DNA reads TGTGCCAGCAGTTTAGCACTTACTCATCAAGATACGCAGTATTTT. This codes for CASSLALTHQDTQYF.

This clone was observed at least ten times. Other nucleotide sequences from this sample produce the same CDR3. This CDR3 reads CASSTADRGLYEQYF. In DNA, the CDR3 is TGCGCCAGCAGCACCGCGGACAGGGGGCTCTACGAGCAGTACTTC. V usage is TRBV5-1 and J usage is TRBJ2-7; 11 nucleotides line up with TRBD1. This CDR3 region has 15 residues. From germline, CDR1 is SGHRS and CDR2 YFSETQ. J gave up 3 bases and V 4 bases, and 6 bases lay outside the gene matches.

This clone has only a few counts. The V and J genes are TRBV30 and TRBJ1-2, with D maybe TRBD1 (5 bases). The V end was cut by 2 bases, the J end by 4 bases, with 23 bases between. Germline-derived CDR1 and CDR2 are GTSNPN and SVGIG (reference sequence). The CDR3 length is 17 residues. As DNA, the CDR3 is TGTGCCTGGAGTAGTGGAGCCCCCATGGGGCGTCTCTATGGCTACACCTTC. This sequence encodes CAWSSGAPMGRLYGYTF.

This clone was seen many times. This chain joins TRBV5-1 and TRBJ1-6; 7 bases are shared with TRBD1. The trim removed 0 bases at V and 0 bases at J, leaving 3 bases unmatched. This CDR3 has 17 amino acids. The germline gives CDR1 SGHRS, CDR2 YFSETQ. The CDR3, as DNA: TGCGCCAGCAGCTTGGAGGCAGGGGGCTCCTATAATTCACCCCTCCACTTT. Its translation: CASSLEAGGSYNSPLHF.

This clone occurred many times. The rearrangement joins TRBV5-6 to TRBJ2-7, with 8 bases aligning to TRBD1. Germline-derived CDR1 and CDR2 are SGHDT and YYEEEE. This CDR3 is 18 amino acids long. The J segment lost 2 bases and the V segment lost 1 base, leaving 14 bases of the junction unmatched. CDR3 amino acids: CASSLFRGRGTGAYEQYF. The DNA of the CDR3 is TGTGCCAGCAGCTTGTTTCGTGGCCGTGGGACAGGAGCCTACGAGCAGTACTTC. Supplemented by reference TRBV5-6 and TRBJ2-7, the full variable domain reads DAGVTQSPTHLIKTRGQQVTLRCSPKSGHDTVSWYQQALGQGPQFIFQYYEEEERQRGNFPDRFSGHQFPNYSSELNVNALLLGDSALYLCASSLFRGRGTGAYEQYFGPGTRLTVT.